The 10 T cell receptor beta chains listed next were all sequenced from one sample in a study of shared clonotypes between healthy human individuals. Clones were read by immunoSEQ multiplex PCR, and TCRdb kept only the in-frame ones, dropping some. The repertoire includes roughly 2.6 million clones, around nine tenths of them detected once, and roughly 0.14% sits in the top ten. The sample was naive CD4+ T cells sorted from blood. Subset defined: CD45RA+ positively selected. The receptor set was obtained from a man aged 18 to 35 in good health.

The chain combines TRBV30 with TRBJ1-5; 10 bases are shared with TRBD1. The CDR3 has 15 residues. Germline V gene sequence: CDR1 GTSNPN, CDR2 SVGIG (reference sequence). The junction had 8 bases not matched to a gene; V was cut back by 2 bases and J by 7 bases. The CDR3 is CAWSPGQGIWQPQHF. The CDR3 bases are TGTGCCTGGAGTCCGGGACAGGGGATATGGCAGCCCCAGCATTTT.

The J gene is TRBJ2-2, the V gene TRBV6-4; 14 nucleotides match TRBD2. The CDR3 extends over 16 amino acids. Germline-derived CDR1 and CDR2 are MRHNA and SNTAGT. V lost 6 bases to trimming and J lost 7 bases; unmatched junction nucleotides: 7. The CDR3 region has the DNA TGTGCCAGCAGGACCGGGACTAGCGGGAGCCACGGGGAGCTGTTTTTT. Residues: CASRTGTSGSHGELFF.

The chain carries TRBV7-9 and TRBJ2-1; 8 bases fit TRBD2. The V and J ends lost 7 bases and 5 bases, in that order; junction bases with no gene match: 10. Germline V gene data show CDR1 as SEHNR and CDR2 as FQNEAQ (reference sequence). This CDR3 contains 15 residues. The CDR3 coding sequence is TGTGCCAGCACCTTGGGCGGGGGGCCCAACAATGAGCAGTTCTTC. This translates into CASTLGGGPNNEQFF.

A few counts support this clone. J is TRBJ1-1 and V is TRBV30, with TRBD1 matching 7 bases. Germline V gene lookup returns CDR1 GTSNPN and CDR2 SVGIG (reference sequence). Trimming cost V 4 bases and J 3 bases; bases outside gene matches: 5. This CDR3 contains 13 residues. The CDR3 DNA reads TGTGCCTGGACAGGGGGTTCACACACTGAAGCTTTCTTT. This codes for CAWTGGSHTEAFF.

V is TRBV14 and J is TRBJ2-1; 7 bases are shared with TRBD2. The V gene end was trimmed by 5 bases and the J gene end by 2 bases; junction bases not matched to a gene: 6. The CDR3 is 15 residues long. Germline V gives CDR1 SGHDN, CDR2 FVKESK. The CDR3 DNA follows: TGTGCCAGCAGCAAGTGGGAGGGTACCTACAATGAGCAGTTCTTC. It is translated as CASSKWEGTYNEQFF.

The chain is built from TRBV5-1 and TRBJ2-1, with 8 bases that match TRBD2. Trimming cost V 3 bases and J 1 base; bases outside gene matches: 9. CDR1 is SGHRS and CDR2 is YFSETQ in the germline V gene. The CDR3 has 17 amino acids. The chain's CDR3 is CASSSNRTSKSYNEQFF. The CDR3 region has the DNA TGCGCCAGCAGCTCAAATCGGACTAGCAAGTCCTACAATGAGCAGTTCTTC. The variable domain in full, completed from reference TRBV5-1 and TRBJ2-1, reads KAGVTQTPRYLIKTRGQQVTLSCSPISGHRSVSWYQQTPGQGLQFLFEYFSETQRNKGNFPGRFSGRQFSNSRSEMNVSTLELGDSALYLCASSSNRTSKSYNEQFFGPGTRLTVL.

Turning to this clone: The sample has other DNA sequences that encode this CDR3 too. The chain employs TRBV18 and TRBJ2-7; 12 bases are shared with TRBD2. Germline CDR1 and CDR2: KGHSH and LQKENI. The CDR3 runs 14 residues. Trimming took 4 bases from V and 5 from J; bases not matched to a gene: 3. The CDR3 here is CASSQLAGGNEQYF. The CDR3 region has the DNA TGTGCCAGCTCACAACTAGCGGGAGGCAACGAGCAGTACTTC.

This clone is a singleton in its sample. The chain carries TRBV6-5 and TRBJ1-2; D possibly corresponds to TRBD1 (6 bases). The CDR3 is 15 residues long. V was cut by 5 bases and J by 9 bases, with 22 bases left in between. From germline, CDR1 is MNHEY and CDR2 SVGAGI. The CDR3 is CASSAFRGSQGSYTF. The CDR3 DNA is TGTGCCAGCAGTGCATTCAGGGGATCCCAGGGGAGCTACACCTTC.

V and J are TRBV10-3 and TRBJ2-1; D may be TRBD1 (5 bases). The germline V gene encodes CDR1 ENHRY and CDR2 SYGVKD. The CDR3 has 12 amino acids. Trimming cost V 7 bases and J 10 bases, with 14 bases left between them. In DNA, the CDR3 is TGTGCCATCAAGGTGGGGCCGAGCGAGCAGTTCTTC. This gives the protein CAIKVGPSEQFF.

This chain connects TRBV9 to TRBJ2-1, with 9 bases identical to TRBD1. The CDR3 covers 16 residues. V lost 4 bases to trimming and J lost 3 bases; unmatched junction nucleotides: 8. The germline CDR1 and CDR2 sequences are SGDLS and YYNGEE. As DNA, the CDR3 is TGTGCCAGCAGCTCAGGATCGGGACAGGGCTACAATGAGCAGTTCTTC. It is translated as CASSSGSGQGYNEQFF.